This T cell receptor beta chain was observed in a study of T cells in Graves' hyperthyroidism and ophthalmopathy. Regarding the study as a whole: Ophthalmopathy and stable hyperthyroidism were separated by a 13 V-J model.

Patients were excluded because of uncontrolled infection, other autoimmune disease, pregnancy or lactation. CDR3 size: 15 residues. From germline, CDR1 is KGHSH and CDR2 LQKENI. Losses at the gene ends were 0 bases for V and 2 bases for J; bases not matched to a gene: 0. Amplification of TCR beta CDR3 regions used RNA as the template. An initial round of RT-PCR targeting the TCR CDR3 relied on the HTBI primer set. MiXCR, applied by TCRdb to the multiplex PCR reads, yields one record per CDR3 protein. The sample yields approximately 380,000 distinct CDR3 sequences, approximately 18% seen once. This clonotype has ten or more counts. Its antigen is not identified.

V is TRBV18 and J is TRBJ1-4; 7 bases align to TRBD1. This sequence originates from a man aged 18 to 29 with Graves' ophthalmopathy. Sequencing input: blood. This CDR3 reads CASSPPGQTNEKLFF. CDR3 bases: TGTGCCAGCTCACCACCGGGACAGACTAATGAAAAACTGTTTTTT.